This paragraph reports one T cell receptor (beta chain). Mixed chimerism was transient after nonmyeloablative marrow transplants from related graft donors. This specimen belongs to a study of Tregs in tolerant kidney transplant recipients. The germline V gene encodes CDR1 SGHRS and CDR2 YFSETQ. CDR3 length: 17 amino acids. The J segment lost 7 bases and the V segment lost 1 base, leaving 12 bases of the junction unmatched. Data came from immunoSEQ multiplex PCR; TCRdb stores just in-frame clones and leaves some out. The data show around 61,000 clones, 80% to 90% seen once. The rearrangement links TRBV5-1 to TRBJ2-2; the match to TRBD2 covers 8 bases. The sample consisted of CD4+ T cells from blood (PBMCs), taken 6 months after the transplant. The receptor's source is a human patient who received a combined kidney and bone marrow transplant. A subset of T cells may come from the graft donor. The CDR3 reads CASSLSFGGARYGELFF. In nucleotides, the CDR3 is TGCGCCAGCAGCTTGAGCTTCGGGGGGGCCAGGTACGGGGAGCTGTTTTTT.